The rows below give T cell receptor beta chains drawn from one sample of a study of T cells in localized non-small cell lung cancer. Sequencing used immunoSEQ multiplex PCR; TCRdb keeps in-frame clones, though not all of them. The data show tens of thousands of clones, 90% seen once. Specimen: peripheral blood, collected before any cancer treatment. Every receptor here comes from a woman between 35 and 70 years old with stage I lung adenocarcinoma. The CDR3 runs from the conserved cysteine through the conserved F or W.

J gene: TRBJ2-1; V gene: TRBV9; CDR3 protein: CASSDEQGAGSNEQFF
J gene: TRBJ2-1; V gene: TRBV19; CDR3 protein: CASSIGSGVFAYNEQFF
J gene: TRBJ1-1; V gene: TRBV18; CDR3 protein: CASSPGGVYTEAFF
J gene: TRBJ2-5; V gene: TRBV18; CDR3 protein: CASSPKPLQETQYF
J gene: TRBJ2-2; V gene: TRBV9; CDR3 protein: CASSPRGAANTGELFF
J gene: TRBJ2-1; V gene: TRBV7-2; CDR3 protein: CASSFSGIDNEQFF
J gene: TRBJ2-7; V gene: TRBV6-1; CDR3 protein: CASFRGGEQYF
J gene: TRBJ1-4; V gene: TRBV7-9; CDR3 protein: CASSREASEKLFF
J gene: TRBJ1-1; V gene: TRBV29-1; CDR3 protein: CSARDRRNTEAFF
J gene: TRBJ2-3; V gene: TRBV7-2; CDR3 protein: CASSSERGGADTQYF
J gene: TRBJ1-6; V gene: TRBV5-1; CDR3 protein: CASSFLQAGNSPLHF
J gene: TRBJ2-7; V gene: TRBV5-6; CDR3 protein: CASSSVDRGLPYEQYF
J gene: TRBJ2-3; V gene: TRBV5-8; CDR3 protein: CASSKTKLAGITDTQYF
J gene: TRBJ2-5; V gene: TRBV5-4; CDR3 protein: CAGRDLTKETQYF
J gene: TRBJ1-5; V gene: TRBV6-6; CDR3 protein: CASSPTGEGQPQHF
J gene: TRBJ2-3; V gene: TRBV15; CDR3 protein: CATSRDRLAGVDTQYF
J gene: TRBJ2-1; V gene: TRBV7-2; CDR3 protein: CASSVGLAHEQFF
J gene: TRBJ1-1; V gene: TRBV19; CDR3 protein: CASSIDPDWGTEAFF
J gene: TRBJ2-5; V gene: TRBV20-1; CDR3 protein: CLWVAKETQYF